Below are 5 T cell receptor beta chains sequenced from a single sample in a study of T cells after yellow fever vaccination. MiXCR was run by TCRdb on the 5' RACE reads, yielding one entry per CDR3 protein. The table has 95,000 to 100,000 distinct CDR3 sequences, around 5.5% seen once; the top ten hold over 40%. Material: CD8+ T cells sorted from PBMCs, obtained 10 days after the yellow fever booster vaccination. The source is a man between 18 and 29 years old who received the YFV17D yellow fever vaccine.

This clonotype occurred many times. The chain uses TRBV5-1 and TRBJ2-1, with 12 bases aligning to TRBD2. The germline V gene encodes CDR1 SGHRS and CDR2 YFSETQ. V lost 3 bases to trimming and J lost 3 bases; unmatched junction nucleotides: 7. The CDR3 is made up of 17 amino acids. The CDR3 reads CASSYGTSGQGYNEQFF. Here the CDR3 DNA reads TGCGCCAGCAGCTACGGGACTAGCGGGCAGGGCTACAATGAGCAGTTCTTC.

This clonotype was counted between two and nine times. The chain has TRBV5-4 and TRBJ1-1; D is unclear. Germline V gene lookup returns CDR1 SGHNT and CDR2 YYREEE (reference sequence). Trimming took 0 bases from V and 12 from J, leaving 15 bases between them. The CDR3 loop spans 13 amino acids. The CDR3 loop reads CASSLGGSGWTFF. CDR3 DNA sequence: TGTGCCAGCAGCTTGGGAGGGAGTGGTTGGACTTTCTTT.

At least ten counts were recorded for this clonotype. V usage is TRBV7-9 and J usage is TRBJ2-1; the D is unclear. Germline CDR1 SEHNR, CDR2 FQNEAQ (reference sequence). Trimming took 3 bases from V and 9 from J, leaving 9 bases between them. The CDR3 runs 12 residues. The CDR3 region is CASSFALAEQFF. The CDR3 bases are TGTGCCAGCAGCTTCGCCCTTGCTGAGCAGTTCTTC.

The chain uses TRBV6-4 and TRBJ1-2, with TRBD1 as a possible D gene (6 bases). V lost 5 bases and J lost 5, with 12 bases in between. Germline values: CDR1 MRHNA, CDR2 SNTAGT. This CDR3 has 13 residues. DNA for the CDR3: TGTGCCAGCAGTATGACAGGCCCTTATGGCTACACCTTC. It yields the protein CASSMTGPYGYTF.

This chain joins TRBV5-1 and TRBJ2-5, with 13 bases lining up with TRBD2. The CDR3 is 18 residues long. Per the germline V gene, CDR1 is SGHRS and CDR2 is YFSETQ. Trimming at V came to 1 base and at J to 3 bases, leaving 9 bases not matched to a gene. Written as DNA, the CDR3 is TGCGCCAGCAGCTTGATTTATCCCACTAGCGGGGGGGAAGAGACCCAGTACTTC. Encoded protein: CASSLIYPTSGGEETQYF.